This TCR beta chain was documented in a study of CD8 T cells in Susac syndrome. This clonotype was seen once. Antigen specificity is unknown. Germline V gene lookup returns CDR1 GTSNPN and CDR2 SVGIG (reference sequence). This CDR3 comprises 16 residues. The germline V and J ends were trimmed by 0 bases and 4 bases, with 18 bases remaining between them. Study-wide findings and caveats: The TCR sequencing and HLA analysis in the study involved a relatively small number of individuals, as the study acknowledged.

CD8+ and CD4+ T cells from blood underwent TCR beta sequencing. Negative isolation yielded CD4+ and CD8+ T cells, and FACS enriched TEMRA cells. When the RNA was reverse transcribed, random hexamers were used with an input of roughly 0.45 to 1 ug. Coverage of TCR beta CDR3 amplification by immunoSEQ multiplex PCR extended to 54 Vbeta and 13 Jbeta. One entry per CDR3 protein, called by TCRdb with MiXCR from the immunoSEQ multiplex PCR reads. The profile shows approximately 170,000 distinct CDR3 sequences, roughly 94% of them singletons. V is TRBV30 and J is TRBJ1-2; D remains unclear. Sequences were obtained from CD4+ T cells from PBMCs. This TCR derives from a human donor in good health. The CDR3: CAWSVPGSGLRYGYTF. The CDR3, as DNA: TGTGCCTGGAGTGTCCCCGGGAGTGGTTTACGCTATGGCTACACCTTC.